These T cell receptor beta chains were read from a single sample in a study of blood T cell repertoires in COVID-19. The protocol was immunoSEQ multiplex PCR, while the TCRdb copy is restricted to in-frame clones and leaves out a portion. Counted here are 400,000 to 550,000 clones, about 90% occurring once; the ten biggest clones make up just under 2%. Sequencing was carried out using PBMCs or T cells enriched from blood (not recorded which). Source of these receptors: a woman under 30 with acute COVID-19. Both conserved end residues are part of each CDR3.

V: TRBV6-1
CDR3: CASSEGEANQPQHF

V: TRBV13
CDR3: CASSYTQGAHSPLHF

V: TRBV7-3
CDR3: CASNSSCDRGNTEAFF

V: TRBV28
CDR3: CASNGQGNSPLHF

V: TRBV5-1
CDR3: CASRGGSTGELFF

V: TRBV10-3
CDR3: CAISGAASGNSPLHF

V: TRBV7-2
CDR3: CASSTIAGGGDTQYF

V: TRBV20-1
CDR3: CSASSPDRPSYEQYF

V: TRBV13
CDR3: CASSFSGGAHTGELFF

V: TRBV28
CDR3: CASRTSGPSYEQYF

V: TRBV4-1
CDR3: CASSGWQGISYEQYF

V: TRBV6-5
CDR3: CASSYRGEQFF

V: TRBV2
CDR3: CASSEMSVAYEQYF

V: TRBV19
CDR3: CASPTGNGIGELFF

V: TRBV14
CDR3: CASSPSGLKGYGYTF

V: TRBV5-6
CDR3: CASSLGQSREAFF

V: TRBV7-9
CDR3: CASSLRGQGPYEQYF

V: TRBV9
CDR3: CASSVDGLLEPTDTQYF

V: TRBV12-3/TRBV12-4
CDR3: CASSFRFSYGYTF

V: TRBV11-3
CDR3: CASSLGFGRSTEAFF

V: TRBV19
CDR3: CASKPSGGQALRSGYTF

V: TRBV7-9
CDR3: CASSLAVLSGELFF

V: TRBV29-1
CDR3: CSGQSSGNTIYF

V: TRBV7-3
CDR3: CASSLGTSGYIQYF

V: TRBV7-8
CDR3: CASSWTGVTNTDTQYF

V: TRBV7-9
CDR3: CASSFYGSRQPYYGYTF

V: TRBV7-9
CDR3: CASSPEDGTGELFF

V: TRBV4-3
CDR3: CASSQDHSLGQGLGELFF

V: TRBV28
CDR3: CASSLVVGVWNEQFF

V: TRBV10-1
CDR3: CASSRGSDGSTIYF

V: TRBV19
CDR3: CASSIEDRVYNEQFF

V: TRBV7-8
CDR3: CASSLVFRAGANVLTF

V: TRBV18
CDR3: CASSPRDTTLEQYF

V: TRBV4-2
CDR3: CASSQAQGNTEAFF

V: TRBV6-5
CDR3: CASIATENTGELFF

V: TRBV13
CDR3: CASSLGPSYEQYF

V: TRBV5-5
CDR3: CASSLFSRAGNSPLHF

V: TRBV7-9
CDR3: CASSATGPGHPIYEQYF

V: TRBV28
CDR3: CASRWRGPLYGYTF

V: TRBV15
CDR3: CATSRGAGGGYNEQFF

V: TRBV7-8
CDR3: CASSLETSGGETQYF

V: TRBV7-3
CDR3: CASSLSGGAETQYF

V: TRBV6-2/TRBV6-3
CDR3: CASSYKGRVNQPQHF

V: TRBV28
CDR3: CASSEQGNEAFF

V: TRBV30
CDR3: CAYSGGDNEQFF